The sequence of this T cell receptor beta chain was determined in a study of vaccination effects on CD4 cells after COVID-19. As for the study in general: Two doses of BNT162b2 or mRNA-1273 vaccine were administered to participants. The culture medium for a few million PBMC per well included about 9.2 IU/ml IL-2 and roughly 10 ug/ml peptides. General observations from the study: In the late period after vaccination, infection- and vaccine-induced clones contracted markedly.

Worth noting for this clone: As yet, its antigen is unknown.

The V segment lost 7 bases and the J segment 2 bases; nucleotides outside the gene matches: 15. The CDR3 is 17 amino acids. From germline, CDR1 is SGHDT and CDR2 YYEEEE. The method was immunoSEQ multiplex PCR; TCRdb's version includes in-frame clones alone and lacks a portion of them. In the table there are about 66,000 clones, under 80% of which are singletons. The authors isolated CD4+ T cells after less than eleven days of culture. Sequences were derived from CD4+ T cells from PBMCs cultured without peptide, sampled before COVID-19 vaccination. This TCR derives from a human donor who had a prior SARS-CoV-2 infection. The chain is built from TRBV5-6 and TRBJ2-4; 7 nucleotides align to TRBD2. The CDR3 loop reads CASAPSTWRESKNIQYF. In DNA, the CDR3 is TGTGCCAGCGCACCCTCGACCTGGCGGGAGTCCAAAAACATTCAGTACTTC.